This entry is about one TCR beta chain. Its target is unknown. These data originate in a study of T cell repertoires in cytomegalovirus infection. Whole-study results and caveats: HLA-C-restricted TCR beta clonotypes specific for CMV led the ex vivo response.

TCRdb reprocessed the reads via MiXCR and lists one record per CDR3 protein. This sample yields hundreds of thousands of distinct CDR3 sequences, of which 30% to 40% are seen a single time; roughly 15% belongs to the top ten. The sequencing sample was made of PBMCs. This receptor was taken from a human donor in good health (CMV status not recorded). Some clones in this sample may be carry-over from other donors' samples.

Written as DNA, the CDR3 is TGTGCCAGCAGTCGTACAGGGACGGGTTCACCCCTCCACTTT. Its translation: CASSRTGTGSPLHF. The chain is built from TRBV28 and TRBJ1-6; the D gene is possibly TRBD1 (6 bases). This CDR3 has 14 residues. CDR1 MDHEN and CDR2 SYDVKM come from the germline V gene. Trimming removed 5 bases from V and 9 bases from J, with 14 bases in between.